A selection of T cell receptor beta chains follows, all from one sample in a study of cytomegalovirus exposure and HLA in healthy donors. TCRdb's copy holds only in-frame clones and misses some; the assay was immunoSEQ multiplex PCR. The sample includes around 200,000 clones, approximately 79% seen only once; the top ten take 6.3%. Sample: PBMCs. These TCRs come from a man aged 40-55 years in good health and CMV-seropositive. The CDR3 runs from the conserved cysteine through the conserved F or W. Each record gives: V gene, D gene, clone size, J gene, CDR3 protein, CDR3 DNA. A D gene is named only where the DNA matches it firmly. Size is omitted from some rows. Given values are once, few, many or a class for expanded clones.

>TRBV30|TRBD1|-|TRBJ1-2
CACTAGTGANYGYTF
TGTGCCTGCACCGCCGGGACAGGTGCGAACTATGGCTACACCTTC
>TRBV9|-|-|TRBJ2-5
CASSVGAAPGETQYF
TGTGCCAGCAGCGTAGGGGCAGCCCCGGGGGAGACCCAGTACTTC
>TRBV5-1|-|-|TRBJ1-2
CASSLYQDGYTF
TGCGCCAGCAGCTTGTATCAGGATGGCTACACCTTC
>TRBV7-3|TRBD2|-|TRBJ2-3
CASSSISGGGDTQYF
TGTGCCAGCAGCTCGATTAGCGGGGGAGGAGATACGCAGTATTTT
>TRBV6-5|-|-|TRBJ1-2
CASRRAPGYYGYTF
TGTGCCAGCAGAAGGGCCCCAGGGTACTATGGCTACACCTTC
>TRBV15|-|once|TRBJ1-3
CATRRAHSGSSGNTIYF
TGTGCCACCAGGAGAGCCCATTCAGGGTCCTCTGGAAACACCATATATTTT
>TRBV7-2|TRBD1|-|TRBJ1-2
CASSLMTGLNYGYTF
TGTGCCAGCAGCTTGATGACAGGGCTTAACTATGGCTACACCTTC
>TRBV19|TRBD2|-|TRBJ2-5
CATSKTSGGGETQYF
TGTGCCACCTCCAAGACTAGCGGGGGTGGAGAGACCCAGTACTTC
>TRBV5-1|TRBD1|-|TRBJ2-1
CASSRGTGGENNEQFF
TGCGCCAGCAGCCGAGGGACAGGGGGCGAAAACAATGAGCAGTTCTTC
>TRBV19|TRBD2|once|TRBJ2-5
CASSSVLAAYQETQYF
TGTGCCAGTAGTAGCGTCCTAGCGGCGTACCAAGAGACCCAGTACTTC
>TRBV5-1|TRBD1|few|TRBJ2-7
CASSLVTTGAYEQYF
TGCGCCAGCAGCTTAGTGACGACAGGGGCCTACGAGCAGTACTTC
>TRBV6-6|-|-|TRBJ1-5
CASSSPRASNQPQHF
TGTGCCAGCAGTTCCCCGCGGGCGAGCAATCAGCCCCAGCATTTT
>TRBV5-4|-|-|TRBJ1-1
CASSLDLEAEAFF
TGTGCCAGCAGCTTGGACCTCGAAGCGGAAGCTTTCTTT
>TRBV7-9|TRBD1|few|TRBJ1-4
CASSITGGGYEKLFF
TGTGCCAGCAGCATTACAGGGGGAGGTTATGAAAAACTGTTTTTT
>TRBV5-4|TRBD1|-|TRBJ2-1
CASSLGPGTGGNEQFF
TGTGCCAGCAGCTTGGGGCCCGGGACAGGGGGCAATGAGCAGTTCTTC
>TRBV13|TRBD1|-|TRBJ1-2
CASSSGQGTNYGYTF
TGTGCCAGCAGCTCTGGACAGGGCACTAACTATGGCTACACCTTC
>TRBV7-3|-|few|TRBJ2-1
CASSFLPSRATPSDAYNEQFF
TGTGCCAGCAGCTTCCTACCGTCCAGGGCAACGCCAAGTGATGCCTACAATGAGCAGTTCTTC
>TRBV27|TRBD1|-|TRBJ2-7
CASSLTGQISYEQYF
TGTGCCAGCAGTTTAACGGGACAGATCTCCTACGAGCAGTACTTC
>TRBV28|TRBD1|-|TRBJ2-7
CASKNTGGPPYEQYF
TGTGCCAGCAAAAATACAGGGGGCCCTCCCTACGAGCAGTACTTC
>TRBV29-1|-|few|TRBJ2-2
CSVGTAATGELFF
TGCAGCGTTGGGACTGCGGCCACCGGGGAGCTGTTTTTT
>TRBV28|-|-|TRBJ1-1
CASRTSRHTEAFF
TGTGCCAGCAGGACAAGTAGGCACACTGAAGCTTTCTTT
>TRBV6-6|-|few|TRBJ2-3
CASSYSRDTQYF
TGTGCCAGCAGTTACTCTCGGGATACGCAGTATTTT
>TRBV9|-|-|TRBJ1-5
CASSVEGQGQPQHF
TGTGCCAGCAGCGTAGAAGGCCAGGGACAGCCCCAGCATTTT
>TRBV21-1|-|-|TRBJ2-1
CASRLAGGGNEQFF
TGTGCCAGCAGGCTAGCGGGGGGGGGAAATGAGCAGTTCTTC
>TRBV6-4|-|few|TRBJ2-1
CASSAREGAGSYEQFF
TGTGCCAGCAGTGCCCGCGAGGGGGCGGGATCCTATGAGCAGTTCTTC
>TRBV27|-|-|TRBJ2-7
CASSSSLAYEQYF
TGTGCCAGCAGTTCTTCTCTAGCCTACGAGCAGTACTTC
>TRBV9|TRBD1|-|TRBJ1-1
CASSVGQGVEAFF
TGTGCCAGCAGCGTCGGACAGGGGGTTGAAGCTTTCTTT
>TRBV11-2|-|-|TRBJ2-1
CASSSIRGYNEQFF
TGTGCCAGCAGCTCCATAAGGGGGTACAATGAGCAGTTCTTC